One and the same sample provided the 9 T cell receptor beta chains below, sequenced in a study of T cells in Graves' hyperthyroidism and ophthalmopathy. RNA transcripts were the template for amplifying TCR beta CDR3 regions. With the HTBI primer set, the TCR CDR3 went through a first round of RT-PCR. One entry per CDR3 protein results from TCRdb running MiXCR on the multiplex PCR reads. The table includes roughly 570,000 distinct CDR3 sequences, approximately 14% detected once. The sequencing sample was made of blood. These receptors were collected from a woman in her 30s with Graves' hyperthyroidism.

This clonotype was observed at least ten times. Here the CDR3 DNA reads TGTGCCAGCAGTGGCAGCCTATCGACCCAGCATTTT. Its translation: CASSGSLSTQHF. The genes are TRBV12-3 or TRBV12-4 and TRBJ1-5; unclear D gene. Trimming pared 5 bases from V and 11 bases from J, leaving 13 bases between. This CDR3 is 12 amino acids long.

The rearrangement links TRBV19 to TRBJ2-1, with 9 bases that match TRBD2. Germline assignment: CDR1 LNHDA and CDR2 SQIVND (reference sequence). V lost 3 bases and J lost 1; bases outside the gene matches: 4. The CDR3 is made up of 16 amino acids. The CDR3, as DNA: TGTGCCAGTAGTATCGGAAGCGGGAGGTCCTACAATGAGCAGTTCTTC. It translates to CASSIGSGRSYNEQFF.

This clonotype was recorded at least ten times. The V and J genes are TRBV29-1 and TRBJ2-1, with 11 nucleotides matching TRBD2. The V gene's germline CDR1 is SQVTM and CDR2 ANQGSEA. The length of the CDR3 is 15 residues. The ends lost 3 bases at V and 4 bases at J; junction bases unmatched: 5. CDR3 DNA: TGCAGCGTTGAGGCCGGGACTAGCGGATACAATGAGCAGTTCTTC. Encoded protein: CSVEAGTSGYNEQFF.

The CDR3: CASPKEPGQGNYEQYF. The CDR3 DNA reads TGTGCCAGCCCAAAGGAACCGGGACAGGGTAATTACGAGCAGTACTTC. The chain joins TRBV6-1 to TRBJ2-7, with 9 positions matching TRBD1. The CDR3 consists of 16 residues. Germline assignment: CDR1 MNHNS and CDR2 SASEGT. V gave up 8 bases and J gave up 4 bases; unmatched junction bases: 15.

This clonotype was recorded at least ten times. This rearrangement joins TRBV20-1 to TRBJ2-6; D ambiguous. Trimming removed 0 bases at V and 2 bases at J, with 11 bases between. This CDR3 comprises 16 residues. Germline CDR1 is DFQATT and CDR2 is SNEGSKA (reference sequence). The CDR3 spells CSARDHSVAGANVLTF. The CDR3 coding sequence is TGCAGTGCTAGAGATCATAGTGTAGCTGGGGCCAACGTCCTGACTTTC.

This clonotype has ten or more counts. V and J are TRBV28 and TRBJ1-1; D is ambiguous. Germline V lookup: CDR1 MDHEN, CDR2 SYDVKM. Trimming removed 4 bases at V and 1 base at J, with 13 bases between. This CDR3 has 15 residues. The CDR3 sequence is CASSSIWGKNTEAFF. DNA for the CDR3: TGTGCCAGCAGTTCCATTTGGGGTAAGAACACTGAAGCTTTCTTT.

The table lists this clonotype with many counts. The V and J genes are TRBV7-9 and TRBJ2-5, with D maybe TRBD1 (5 bases). Trimming cost V 0 bases and J 4 bases, with 15 bases left between them. Germline V gene data show CDR1 as SEHNR and CDR2 as FQNEAQ (reference sequence). The CDR3 runs to 16 residues. CDR3 in DNA: TGTGCCAGCAGCTTAGCGACCTTCAATAGGGGAGAGACCCAGTACTTC. Protein product: CASSLATFNRGETQYF.

J is TRBJ2-7 and V is TRBV2, with TRBD2 identical over 8 bases. Germline CDR1 and CDR2: SNHLY and FYNNEI. The CDR3 is made up of 12 amino acids. V trimming: 6 bases; J trimming: 7 bases; junction bases outside the gene matches: 5. The CDR3 here is CASRLAVGEQYF. In DNA form, the CDR3 reads TGTGCCAGCAGACTAGCGGTAGGGGAGCAGTACTTC.

The chain is built from TRBV20-1 and TRBJ1-5, with TRBD1 matching over 8 bases. V was pared by 6 bases and J by 3 bases, with 7 bases of the junction left unmatched. The CDR3 is 14 amino acids. Germline lookup yields CDR1 DFQATT and CDR2 SNEGSKA (reference sequence). The DNA for the CDR3 is TGCAGTGCCACCGGGACAGGAATCAATCAGCCCCAGCATTTT. Translation: CSATGTGINQPQHF.